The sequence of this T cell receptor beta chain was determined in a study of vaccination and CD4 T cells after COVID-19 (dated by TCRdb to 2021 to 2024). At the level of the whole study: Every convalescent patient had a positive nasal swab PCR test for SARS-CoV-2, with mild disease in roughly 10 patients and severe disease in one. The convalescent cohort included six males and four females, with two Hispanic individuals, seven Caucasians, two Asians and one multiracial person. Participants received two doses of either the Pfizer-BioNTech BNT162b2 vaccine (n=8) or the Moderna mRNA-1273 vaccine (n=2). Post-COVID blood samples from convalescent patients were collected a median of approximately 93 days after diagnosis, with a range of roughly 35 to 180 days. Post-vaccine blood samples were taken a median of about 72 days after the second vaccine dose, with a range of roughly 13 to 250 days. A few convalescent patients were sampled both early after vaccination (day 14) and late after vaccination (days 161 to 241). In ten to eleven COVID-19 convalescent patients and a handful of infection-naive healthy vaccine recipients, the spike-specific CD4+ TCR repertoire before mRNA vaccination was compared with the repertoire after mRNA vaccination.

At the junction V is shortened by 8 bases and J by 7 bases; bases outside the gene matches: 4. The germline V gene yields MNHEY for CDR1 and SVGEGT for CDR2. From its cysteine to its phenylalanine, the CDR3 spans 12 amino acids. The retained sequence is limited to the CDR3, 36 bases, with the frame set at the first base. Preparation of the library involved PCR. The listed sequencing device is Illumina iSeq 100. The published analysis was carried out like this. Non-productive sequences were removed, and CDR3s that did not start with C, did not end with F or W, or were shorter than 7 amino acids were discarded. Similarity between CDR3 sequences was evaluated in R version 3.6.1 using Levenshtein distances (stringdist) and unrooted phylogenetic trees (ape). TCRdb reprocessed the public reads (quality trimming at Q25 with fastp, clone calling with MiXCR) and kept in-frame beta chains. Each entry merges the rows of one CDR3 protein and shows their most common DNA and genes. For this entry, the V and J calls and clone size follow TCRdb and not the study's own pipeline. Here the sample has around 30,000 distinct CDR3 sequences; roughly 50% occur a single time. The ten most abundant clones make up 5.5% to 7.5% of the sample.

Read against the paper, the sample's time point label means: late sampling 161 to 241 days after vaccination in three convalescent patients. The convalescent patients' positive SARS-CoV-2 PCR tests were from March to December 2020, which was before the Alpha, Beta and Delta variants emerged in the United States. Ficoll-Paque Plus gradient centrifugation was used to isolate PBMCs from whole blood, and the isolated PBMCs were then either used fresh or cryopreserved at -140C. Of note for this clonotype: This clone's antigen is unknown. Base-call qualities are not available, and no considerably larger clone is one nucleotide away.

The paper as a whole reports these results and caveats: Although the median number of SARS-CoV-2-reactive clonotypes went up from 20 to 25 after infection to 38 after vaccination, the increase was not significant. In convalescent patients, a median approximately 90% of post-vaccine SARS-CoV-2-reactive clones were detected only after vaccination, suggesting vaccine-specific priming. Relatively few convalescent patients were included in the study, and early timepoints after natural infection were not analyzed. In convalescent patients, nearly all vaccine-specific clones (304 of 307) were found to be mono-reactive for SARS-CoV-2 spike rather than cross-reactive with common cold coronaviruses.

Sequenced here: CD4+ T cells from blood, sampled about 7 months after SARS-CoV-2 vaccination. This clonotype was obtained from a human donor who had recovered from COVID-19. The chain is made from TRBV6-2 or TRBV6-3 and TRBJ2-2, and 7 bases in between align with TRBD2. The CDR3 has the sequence CASGRANGELFF. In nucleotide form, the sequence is TGTGCCAGCGGGAGGGCCAACGGGGAGCTGTTTTTT.